Following are 8 T cell receptor beta chains from one sample sequenced in a study of blood T cell repertoires in COVID-19. Clones were read by immunoSEQ multiplex PCR, and TCRdb kept only the in-frame ones, dropping some. The sample consists of approximately 76,000 clones, 86% of them appearing once. Material for sequencing was peripheral blood. These receptors all come from a woman aged 55-75 years with acute or convalescent COVID-19.

This chain joins TRBV5-4 and TRBJ1-6, with D uncertain. The germline V gene has CDR1 SGHNT and CDR2 YYREEE (reference sequence). V shed 0 bases and J shed 2 bases, with 9 bases lying between them. CDR3 length: 16 residues. The CDR3 loop reads CASSLGPSTYNSPLHF. As DNA, the CDR3 is TGTGCCAGCAGCTTGGGGCCCAGTACCTATAATTCACCCCTCCACTTT.

This clone has a handful of counts. The J gene is TRBJ2-3, the V gene TRBV3-1 (or the pseudogene TRBV3-2), with 11 nucleotides matching TRBD2. Unmatched junction bases numbered 6, after V lost 1 base and J lost 3 bases. CDR3 size: 17 residues. In germline, CDR1 is LGHDT, CDR2 YNNKEL (reference sequence). CDR3 protein: CASSQGWLAGGTDTQYF. DNA of the CDR3: TGTGCCAGCAGCCAAGGATGGCTAGCGGGGGGAACAGATACGCAGTATTTT.

The V and J genes are TRBV4-1 and TRBJ1-2, with 7 nucleotides matching TRBD1. This CDR3 has 15 amino acids. The germline gives CDR1 MGHRA, CDR2 YSYEKL. J was trimmed by 2 bases and V by 0 bases; bases with no gene match: 3. The CDR3 loop reads CASSQDRGSNYGYTF. The CDR3 coding sequence is TGCGCCAGCAGCCAAGACAGGGGGTCAAACTATGGCTACACCTTC.

The chain combines TRBV2 with TRBJ1-4, with D maybe TRBD1 (5 bases). Germline V gives CDR1 SNHLY, CDR2 FYNNEI. V was cut by 8 bases and J by 5 bases, with 18 bases left in between. CDR3 length: 15 amino acids. The CDR3 DNA follows: TGTGCCAGCTCTCCCGGGGGGAACTTCAATGAAAAACTGTTTTTT. Translating it yields CASSPGGNFNEKLFF.

The gene calls are TRBV12-3 or TRBV12-4 and TRBJ2-3, with a tentative D call TRBD2 (5 bases). Trimming removed 3 bases from V and 6 bases from J, with 7 bases in between. The CDR3 has 12 residues. The CDR3 sequence: CASSLSGDTQYF. CDR3 DNA: TGTGCCAGCAGTTTGAGCGGTGATACGCAGTATTTT.

The V and J genes are TRBV28 and TRBJ1-4; 9 bases line up with TRBD1. The CDR3 runs 16 residues. V was pared by 7 bases and J by 0 bases, with 6 bases of the junction left unmatched. Germline assignment: CDR1 MDHEN and CDR2 SYDVKM. The CDR3, as DNA: TGTGCCAGCACCGGGACAGGGTTTCCAACTAATGAAAAACTGTTTTTT. Amino acid sequence: CASTGTGFPTNEKLFF.

V and J are TRBV4-2 and TRBJ1-1; D possibly corresponds to TRBD1 (5 bases). V was pared by 0 bases and J by 2 bases, with 7 bases between. This CDR3 has 14 amino acids. Germline V lookup: CDR1 LGHNA, CDR2 YNFKEQ. CDR3 sequence (DNA): TGTGCCAGCAGCCAAGACAGGGAAAACACTGAAGCTTTCTTT. Its translation: CASSQDRENTEAFF.

The chain joins TRBV11-1 to TRBJ2-3; 13 bases map to TRBD2. The germline V gene has CDR1 SGHAT and CDR2 FQDESV (reference sequence). After removal of 5 bases from V and 4 bases from J, the junction contained 6 bases not matched to a gene. The CDR3 contains 16 residues. DNA of the CDR3: TGTGCCAGCAGCACCCGGACTAGCGGGGGCCCAGATACGCAGTATTTT. It encodes CASSTRTSGGPDTQYF.